These 9 T cell receptor beta chains share one sample of origin, sequenced in a study of T-cell reconstitution after alpha-beta-depleted transplantation in children. The library targeted TCRbeta and was prepared with unique molecular identifiers. TCRdb analysed the PCR reads with MiXCR anew, one entry per CDR3 protein. This table holds fewer than 750,000 distinct CDR3 sequences, over 20% found once. The sequences come from PBMCs, collected before TCRalphabeta/CD19-depleted stem cell transplant. Source of these receptors: a boy under three years old with Wiskott-Aldrich syndrome, due to receive a stem cell transplant.

This clonotype occurred a few times. This chain connects TRBV2 to TRBJ2-2; TRBD2 matches at 8 bases. The CDR3 has 14 residues. The germline CDR1 and CDR2 sequences are SNHLY and FYNNEI. V lost 4 bases, J lost 5 bases, and 3 bases stayed unmatched. In nucleotides, the CDR3 is TGTGCCAGCAGTGTTCGACTAGCGACCGGGGAGCTGTTTTTT. This gives the protein CASSVRLATGELFF. Full variable domain (remainder filled in from reference TRBV2 and TRBJ2-2): EPEVTQTPSHQVTQMGQEVILRCVPISNHLYFYWYRQILGQKVEFLVSFYNNEISEKSEIFDDQFSVERPDGSNFTLKIRSTKLEDSAMYFCASSVRLATGELFFGEGSRLTVL.

In its sample, this clonotype was seen a few times. The V and J genes are TRBV20-1 and TRBJ1-1, with D perhaps matching TRBD1 (5 bases). Germline V gene data show CDR1 as DFQATT and CDR2 as SNEGSKA (reference sequence). V dropped 5 bases and J dropped 5 bases, with 21 bases sitting between them. The CDR3 is 15 amino acids. In nucleotides, the CDR3 is TGCAGTGCTGTGGGGATCAACACCGGGGGGACTGAAGCTTTCTTT. Residues: CSAVGINTGGTEAFF.

The chain is built from TRBV25-1 and TRBJ1-6; 9 bases agree with TRBD1. This CDR3 comprises 13 residues. Trimming at V came to 6 bases and at J to 10 bases, leaving 4 bases not matched to a gene. Germline CDR1 is MGHDK and CDR2 is SYGVNS. CDR3 in amino acids: CASRGQGSSPLHF. CDR3 nucleotides: TGTGCCAGCAGAGGACAGGGGTCCTCACCCCTCCACTTT.

V gene TRBV11-3 combines with J gene TRBJ2-3; D may be TRBD2 (5 bases). V was pared by 8 bases and J by 6 bases, with 15 bases between. CDR1 and CDR2 from the germline V gene are SGHNT and YENEEA. CDR3 length: 13 residues. The CDR3: CASLGLAADTQYF. Written as DNA, the CDR3 is TGTGCCAGCTTGGGCCTAGCAGCGGATACGCAGTATTTT. The full variable domain, rest sourced from reference TRBV11-3 and TRBJ2-3, is EAGVVQSPRYKIIEKKQPVAFWCNPISGHNTLYWYLQNLGQGPELLIRYENEEAVDDSQLPKDRFSAERLKGVDSTLKIQPAELGDSAVYLCASLGLAADTQYFGPGTRLTVL.

As for this clonotype: The DNA is left out, because the CDR3 cannot be placed on it with certainty; the CDR3 is given as TCRdb lists it. The chain joins TRBV12-2 to TRBJ1-1; whether TRBD1, the table's D call, matches the DNA was not checked. TRBV12-2 is tagged as a pseudogene. Ends included, the CDR3 has 16 residues. CDR3 in amino acids: CASRIVQVAVGTEAFF.

The gene calls are TRBV12-3 or TRBV12-4 and TRBJ1-4; the D gene is possibly TRBD1 (5 bases). V lost 6 bases and J 2 bases, leaving 16 bases between the germline ends. The CDR3 covers 16 residues. In DNA, the CDR3 is TGTGCCAGCAGCATACAAACAGGTCCTACTAATGAAAAACTGTTTTTT. Protein: CASSIQTGPTNEKLFF.

V and J are TRBV5-1 and TRBJ2-1; possible D gene TRBD2, 5 bases. CDR3 length: 13 residues. Germline CDR1 SGHRS, CDR2 YFSETQ. V lost 5 bases and J 6 bases, leaving 12 bases between the germline ends. CDR3 loop: CASRRPAGNEQFF. In DNA form, the CDR3 reads TGCGCCAGCAGGCGACCCGCGGGCAATGAGCAGTTCTTC. Drawing the rest from reference TRBV5-1 and TRBJ2-1, the complete variable domain is KAGVTQTPRYLIKTRGQQVTLSCSPISGHRSVSWYQQTPGQGLQFLFEYFSETQRNKGNFPGRFSGRQFSNSRSEMNVSTLELGDSALYLCASRRPAGNEQFFGPGTRLTVL.

This chain uses TRBV20-1 with TRBJ2-5; a possible D gene is TRBD2 (5 bases). V lost 0 bases and J 5 bases, leaving 13 bases between the germline ends. This CDR3 region has 14 residues. Germline CDR1 reads DFQATT; CDR2 reads SNEGSKA (reference sequence). The CDR3 sequence: CSARDRLARETQYF. As DNA, the CDR3 is TGCAGTGCTAGAGATCGGTTAGCGAGGGAGACCCAGTACTTC.

The chain carries TRBV20-1 and TRBJ2-1; D is unclear. Germline V gene data show CDR1 as DFQATT and CDR2 as SNEGSKA (reference sequence). The CDR3 extends over 14 amino acids. Trimming took off 1 base at V and 0 bases at J, with 7 bases between the two ends. CDR3 DNA sequence: TGCAGTGCTAGAGTTCCGGTCTCCTACAATGAGCAGTTCTTC. Translating gives CSARVPVSYNEQFF.